This entry lists 7 T cell receptor beta chains sequenced from one sample in a study of cytotoxic CD8 clonotypes in ibrutinib-treated CLL. The protocol was immunoSEQ multiplex PCR, while the TCRdb copy is restricted to in-frame clones and leaves out a portion. The data hold more than 25,000 clones, with about 70% observed a single time. Source: PBMCs, taken after 24 months of ibrutinib treatment. All receptors come from a human donor with chronic lymphocytic leukemia.

The chain recombines TRBV27 with TRBJ2-5; 8 bases are shared with TRBD1. The trim removed 4 bases at V and 2 bases at J, leaving 0 bases unmatched. CDR3 size: 13 residues. Germline V CDR1 and CDR2: MNHEY, SMNVEV (reference sequence). CDR3 residues: CASSWTGQETQYF. The CDR3, as DNA: TGTGCCAGCAGTTGGACAGGGCAAGAGACCCAGTACTTC.

The J gene is TRBJ1-2, the V gene TRBV5-6, with TRBD1 matching over 8 bases. The length of the CDR3 is 14 residues. V shed 4 bases, J shed 8 bases, and the junction held 10 bases outside the gene matches. Germline CDR1 SGHDT, CDR2 YYEEEE. In nucleotides, the CDR3 is TGTGCCAGCAGCATGTGGACAGGGATCGACGGCTACACCTTC. Protein product: CASSMWTGIDGYTF.

This clone was seen a handful of times. The gene calls are TRBV6-1 and TRBJ2-3; no clear D. CDR3 size: 15 residues. V was pared by 6 bases and J by 2 bases, with 15 bases between. Germline V gene sequence: CDR1 MNHNS, CDR2 SASEGT. DNA of the CDR3: TGTGCCAGCAGCCTGCTGGGCAGCCACACAGATACGCAGTATTTT. Translation: CASSLLGSHTDTQYF.

To note about this clone: At one end, the junction sequence differs from germline, possibly due to a read error. This rearrangement joins TRBV19 to TRBJ2-7; 9 bases map to TRBD1. This CDR3 spans 14 amino acids. The germline gives CDR1 LNHDA, CDR2 SQIVND (reference sequence). CDR3 DNA sequence: TGTGCCAGTAGTATAACCGGGACAGGGTCGATCTTGGACTTC. Its translation is CASSITGTGSILDF.

The chain carries TRBV7-9 and TRBJ1-2; no reliable D call. The CDR3 has 14 residues. Trimming left V 2 bases short and J 2 bases short, with 9 bases between. Germline V gives CDR1 SEHNR, CDR2 FQNEAQ (reference sequence). The CDR3 sequence is CASSLSSVNYGYTF. In nucleotides, the CDR3 is TGTGCCAGCAGCTTAAGTAGTGTCAACTATGGCTACACCTTC.

The J gene is TRBJ2-2, the V gene TRBV9, with D perhaps assigned TRBD1 or TRBD2 (6 bases each). Germline-derived CDR1 and CDR2 are SGDLS and YYNGEE. Trimming left V 2 bases short and J 5 bases short, with 10 bases between. The CDR3 spans 14 residues. The chain's CDR3 is CASSVWGATGELFF. The CDR3 nucleotides read TGTGCCAGCAGCGTTTGGGGGGCTACCGGGGAGCTGTTTTTT.

The chain employs TRBV11-2 and TRBJ2-7; D is undetermined. The V gene's germline CDR1 is SGHAT and CDR2 FQNNGV. Trimming shortened V by 7 bases and J by 3 bases, and 13 bases separated the two germline ends. The CDR3 is 13 amino acids. Here the CDR3 DNA reads TGTGCCAGCAAGCTAAGGTGGGGCTACGAGCAGTACTTC. Protein sequence: CASKLRWGYEQYF. Using reference TRBV11-2 and TRBJ2-7 for the parts outside the CDR3, the full variable domain is EAGVAQSPRYKIIEKRQSVAFWCNPISGHATLYWYQQILGQGPKLLIQFQNNGVVDDSQLPKDRFSAERLKGVDSTLKIQPAKLEDSAVYLCASKLRWGYEQYFGPGTRLTVT.